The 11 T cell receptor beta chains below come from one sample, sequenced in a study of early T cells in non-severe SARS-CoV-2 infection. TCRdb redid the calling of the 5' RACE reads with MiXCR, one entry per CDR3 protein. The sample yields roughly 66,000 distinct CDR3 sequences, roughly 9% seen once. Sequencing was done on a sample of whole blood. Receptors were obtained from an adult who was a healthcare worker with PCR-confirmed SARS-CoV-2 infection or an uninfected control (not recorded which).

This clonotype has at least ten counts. This CDR3 is CSASKRDEQYF. The CDR3 DNA is TGCAGTGCCAGCAAGCGGGATGAGCAGTATTTT. The gene calls are TRBV20-1 and TRBJ2-3, with 7 bases identical to TRBD2. With 6 bases clipped from V and 11 bases from J, the junction kept 8 bases outside the gene matches. Germline loops: CDR1 DFQATT, CDR2 SNEGSKA (reference sequence). The CDR3 loop spans 11 amino acids.

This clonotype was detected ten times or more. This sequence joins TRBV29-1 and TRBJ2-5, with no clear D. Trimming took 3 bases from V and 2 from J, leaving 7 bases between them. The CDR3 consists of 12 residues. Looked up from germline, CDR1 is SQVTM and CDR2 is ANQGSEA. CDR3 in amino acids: CSVDPQQETQYF. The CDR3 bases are TGCAGCGTTGATCCACAGCAAGAGACCCAGTACTTC.

CDR3 bases: TGCAGTCCTATACCCTATTCAGATACGCAGTATTTT. Translation: CSPIPYSDTQYF. V usage is TRBV20-1 and J usage is TRBJ2-3; no clear D. V gave up 8 bases and J gave up 4 bases, with 13 bases separating them. The CDR3 runs 12 residues. In germline, CDR1 is DFQATT, CDR2 SNEGSKA (reference sequence).

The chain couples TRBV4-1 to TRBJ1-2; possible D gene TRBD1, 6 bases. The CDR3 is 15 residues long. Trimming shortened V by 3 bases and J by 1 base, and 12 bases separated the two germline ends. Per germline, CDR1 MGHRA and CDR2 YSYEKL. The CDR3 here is CASSQSRDNNYGYTF. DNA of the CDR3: TGCGCCAGCAGCCAGAGCCGGGACAATAACTATGGCTACACCTTC.

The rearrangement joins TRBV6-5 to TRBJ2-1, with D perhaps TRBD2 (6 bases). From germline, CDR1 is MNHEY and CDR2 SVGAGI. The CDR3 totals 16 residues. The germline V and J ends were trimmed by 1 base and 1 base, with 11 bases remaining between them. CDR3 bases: TGTGCCAGCAGTTACTTGGGGGGAAAGTCCTACAATGAGCAGTTCTTC. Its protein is CASSYLGGKSYNEQFF.

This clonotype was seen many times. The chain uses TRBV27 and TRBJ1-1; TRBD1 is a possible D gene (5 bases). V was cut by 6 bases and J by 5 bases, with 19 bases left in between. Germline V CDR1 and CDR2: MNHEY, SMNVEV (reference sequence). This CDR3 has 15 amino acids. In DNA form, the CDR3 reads TGTGCCAGCAGCGGTGCCCAAGGGGCGTCAACTGAAGCTTTCTTT. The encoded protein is CASSGAQGASTEAFF.

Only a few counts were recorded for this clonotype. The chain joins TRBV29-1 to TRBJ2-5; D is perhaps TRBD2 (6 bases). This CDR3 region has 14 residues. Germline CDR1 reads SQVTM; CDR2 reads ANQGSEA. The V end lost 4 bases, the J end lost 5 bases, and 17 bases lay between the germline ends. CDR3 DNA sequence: TGCAGCGTTGTGGGACTCACCCTCCGGGAGACCCAGTACTTC. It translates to CSVVGLTLRETQYF. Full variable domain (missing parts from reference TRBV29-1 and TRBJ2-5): SAVISQKPSRDICQRGTSLTIQCQVDSQVTMMFWYRQQPGQSLTLIATANQGSEATYESGFVIDKFPISRPNLTFSTLTVSNMSPEDSSIYLCSVVGLTLRETQYFGPGTRLLVL.

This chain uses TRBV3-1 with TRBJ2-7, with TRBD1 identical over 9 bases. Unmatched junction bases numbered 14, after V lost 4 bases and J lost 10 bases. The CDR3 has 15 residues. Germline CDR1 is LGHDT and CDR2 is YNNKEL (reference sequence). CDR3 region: CASSPGETGGALQYF. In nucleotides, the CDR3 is TGTGCCAGCAGCCCTGGCGAGACAGGGGGTGCCCTCCAGTACTTC.

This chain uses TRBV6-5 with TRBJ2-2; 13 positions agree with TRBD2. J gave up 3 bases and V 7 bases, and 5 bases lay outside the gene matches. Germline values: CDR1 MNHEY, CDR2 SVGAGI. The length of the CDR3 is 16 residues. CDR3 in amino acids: CASKLAGGPDTGELFF. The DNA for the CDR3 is TGTGCCAGCAAACTAGCGGGAGGGCCAGACACCGGGGAGCTGTTTTTT.

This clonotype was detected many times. CDR3 DNA: TGCAGTGCTAGTTCAGGGCTGGGCTACGAGCAGTACTTC. Protein sequence: CSASSGLGYEQYF. The rearrangement uses TRBV20-1 and TRBJ2-7, with a tentative D call TRBD1 (5 bases). The germline V gene has CDR1 DFQATT and CDR2 SNEGSKA (reference sequence). This CDR3 spans 13 amino acids. The V and J ends lost 3 bases and 3 bases respectively, with 12 bases between them.

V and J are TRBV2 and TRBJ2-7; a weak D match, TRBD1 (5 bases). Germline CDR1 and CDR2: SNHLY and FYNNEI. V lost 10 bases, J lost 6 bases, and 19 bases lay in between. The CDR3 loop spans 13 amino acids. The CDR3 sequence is CATTSQGLGEQYF. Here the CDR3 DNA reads TGTGCCACCACATCGCAGGGCTTGGGCGAGCAGTACTTC.